The T cell receptor (beta chain) under discussion was sequenced for a study of blood T cell repertoires in COVID-19. Trimming stripped 6 bases from V and 10 bases from J, with 22 bases between. CDR1 MNHEY and CDR2 SVGEGT come from the germline V gene. The CDR3 covers 15 residues. Individuals aged roughly 18 to 90 years were recruited from 24 US areas. The repertoire was sequenced with immunoSEQ multiplex PCR; TCRdb's copy has only in-frame clones and lacks some. The table shows 200,000 or so clones, with about 86% occurring only once. This chain links TRBV6-2 or TRBV6-3 with TRBJ2-1; tentatively, D is TRBD2 (6 bases). The clonotype comes from a man aged 35-49 years who had recovered from COVID-19. Specimen: PBMCs or T cells enriched from blood (not recorded which). CDR3: CASSPRGLPGKEQFF. The CDR3 bases are TGTGCCAGCAGCCCCCGCGGACTACCGGGAAAGGAGCAGTTCTTC.